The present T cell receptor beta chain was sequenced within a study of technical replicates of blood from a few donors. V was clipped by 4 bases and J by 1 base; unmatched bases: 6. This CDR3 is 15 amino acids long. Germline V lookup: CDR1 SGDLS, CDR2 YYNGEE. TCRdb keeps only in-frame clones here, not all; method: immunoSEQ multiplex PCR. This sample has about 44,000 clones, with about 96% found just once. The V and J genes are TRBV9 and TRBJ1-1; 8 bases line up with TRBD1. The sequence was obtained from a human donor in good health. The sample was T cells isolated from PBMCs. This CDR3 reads CASSPSGTGNTEAFF. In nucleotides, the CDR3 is TGTGCCAGCAGCCCATCCGGGACAGGGAACACTGAAGCTTTCTTT.